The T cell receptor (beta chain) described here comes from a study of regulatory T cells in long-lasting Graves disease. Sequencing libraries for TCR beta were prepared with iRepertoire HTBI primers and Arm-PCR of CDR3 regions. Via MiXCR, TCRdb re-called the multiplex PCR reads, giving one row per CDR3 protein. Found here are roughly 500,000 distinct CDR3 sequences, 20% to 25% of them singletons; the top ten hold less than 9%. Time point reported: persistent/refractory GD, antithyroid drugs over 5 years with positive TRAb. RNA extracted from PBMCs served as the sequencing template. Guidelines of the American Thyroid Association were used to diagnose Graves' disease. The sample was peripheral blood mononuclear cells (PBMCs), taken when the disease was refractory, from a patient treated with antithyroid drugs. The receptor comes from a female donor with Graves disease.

The CDR3 region has the DNA TGTGCCAGCAGCACCAGACAGACTGAAGCTTTCTTT. Translation: CASSTRQTEAFF. The V gene is TRBV7-9, the J gene TRBJ1-1, with D perhaps TRBD1 (5 bases). V lost 5 bases to trimming and J lost 5 bases, with 9 bases between them. The CDR3 is 12 residues long. CDR1 is SEHNR and CDR2 is FQNEAQ in the germline V gene (reference sequence).